This TCR beta chain was found in a study of blood T cell repertoires in COVID-19. The V gene's germline CDR1 is MNHEY and CDR2 SVGEGT. With V trimmed by 6 bases and J by 5 bases, 3 bases remained unmatched. CDR3 length equals 13 residues. The protocol was immunoSEQ multiplex PCR, while the TCRdb copy is restricted to in-frame clones and leaves out a portion. The table records 85,000 to 110,000 clones, roughly 90% of them present only once. The chain has TRBV6-2 or TRBV6-3 and TRBJ2-5; TRBD1 matches at 10 bases. The receptor comes from a woman in her fifties or sixties with acute or convalescent COVID-19. Sequencing used peripheral blood. The CDR3 spells CASSRGQGETQYF. The CDR3 coding sequence is TGTGCCAGCAGCAGGGGACAGGGGGAGACCCAGTACTTC.